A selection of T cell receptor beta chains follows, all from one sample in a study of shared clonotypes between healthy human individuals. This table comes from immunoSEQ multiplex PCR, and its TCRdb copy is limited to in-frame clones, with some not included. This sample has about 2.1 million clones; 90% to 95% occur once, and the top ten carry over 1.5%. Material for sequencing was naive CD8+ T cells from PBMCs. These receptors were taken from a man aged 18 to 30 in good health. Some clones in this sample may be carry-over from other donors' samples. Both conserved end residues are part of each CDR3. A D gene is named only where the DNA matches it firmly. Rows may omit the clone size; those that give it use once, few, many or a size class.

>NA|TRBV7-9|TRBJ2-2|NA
CASSLALTAGELFF
TGTGCCAGCAGCTTAGCGCTGACAGCCGGGGAGCTGTTTTTT
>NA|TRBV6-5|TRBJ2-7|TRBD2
CASSYRRGGGYEQYF
TGTGCCAGCAGTTACCGCCGGGGCGGGGGCTACGAGCAGTACTTC
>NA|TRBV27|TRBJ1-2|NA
CASSLGPFYGYTF
TGTGCCAGCAGCCTAGGACCCTTTTATGGCTACACCTTC
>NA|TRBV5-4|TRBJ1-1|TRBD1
CASSPDRDNTEAFF
TGTGCCAGCAGCCCGGACAGGGATAACACTGAAGCTTTCTTT
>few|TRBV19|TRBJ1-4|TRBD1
CASSMEGAVDEKLFF
TGTGCCAGTAGTATGGAGGGGGCGGTTGATGAAAAACTGTTTTTT
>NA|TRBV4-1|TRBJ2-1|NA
CASSHVAVSYNEQFF
TGCGCCAGCAGCCACGTAGCGGTCTCCTACAATGAGCAGTTCTTC
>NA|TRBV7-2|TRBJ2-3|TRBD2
CASSPGVRLADTDTQYF
TGTGCCAGCAGCCCGGGGGTAAGACTAGCGGACACAGATACGCAGTATTTT
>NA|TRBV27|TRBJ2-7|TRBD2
CASSSLAGADFSYEQYF
TGTGCCAGCAGTTCACTAGCGGGAGCCGATTTCTCTTACGAGCAGTACTTC
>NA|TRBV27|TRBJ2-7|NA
CASSLSEGMGDEQYF
TGTGCCAGCAGTTTATCGGAGGGTATGGGGGACGAGCAGTACTTC
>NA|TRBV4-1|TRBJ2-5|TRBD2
CASSQARLAAETQYF
TGCGCCAGCAGCCAAGCCAGACTAGCGGCGGAGACCCAGTACTTC
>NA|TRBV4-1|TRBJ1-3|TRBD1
CASSQVIRTGGNTIYF
TGCGCCAGCAGCCAAGTTATCCGGACAGGTGGAAACACCATATATTTT
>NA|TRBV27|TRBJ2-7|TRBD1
CASSWGQQQPYEQYF
TGTGCCAGCAGTTGGGGACAGCAGCAGCCCTACGAGCAGTACTTC
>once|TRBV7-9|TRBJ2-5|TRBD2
CASSLGTSGQETQYF
TGTGCCAGCAGCCTAGGGACTAGCGGGCAAGAGACCCAGTACTTC